This T cell receptor beta chain was profiled in a study of T cell responses to AZD1222 COVID-19 vaccine. Pooling was applied to second doses at about 4 or about 12 weeks. Only in-frame clones appear in the TCRdb table, and some are missing; sequencing was by immunoSEQ multiplex PCR. The profile shows some 130,000 clones, around 90% of them singletons. Findings and limits, study-wide: Repertoires in all cases were sampled only once the peak T cell response had passed. The donor group comprised mostly white British people and more females; the analysis possibly underestimated clonal diversity.

Concerning this clone itself: Its cognate antigen is unknown.

CDR1 is SQVTM, CDR2 ANQGSEA, per germline. The CDR3 is made up of 15 amino acids. V dropped 1 base and J dropped 10; count of bases not matched to a gene: 12. This chain joins TRBV29-1 and TRBJ2-1; TRBD1 aligns across 8 bases. This clonotype originated in an adult who received the AZD1222 COVID-19 vaccine. The sample in question was peripheral blood, obtained 28 days after the second AZD1222 dose. This CDR3 is CSVEGPGQESGEQFF. CDR3 DNA sequence: TGCAGCGTTGAAGGTCCGGGACAGGAGTCAGGGGAGCAGTTCTTC.